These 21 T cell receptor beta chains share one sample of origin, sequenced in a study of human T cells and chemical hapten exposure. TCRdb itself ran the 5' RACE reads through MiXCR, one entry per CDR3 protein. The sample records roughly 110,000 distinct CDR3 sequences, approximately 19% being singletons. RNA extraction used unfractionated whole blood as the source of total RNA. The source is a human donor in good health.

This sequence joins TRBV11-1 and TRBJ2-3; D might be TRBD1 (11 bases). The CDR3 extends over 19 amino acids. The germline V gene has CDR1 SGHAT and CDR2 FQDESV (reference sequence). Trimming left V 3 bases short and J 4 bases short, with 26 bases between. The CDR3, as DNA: TGTGCCAGCAGCTTCGGACAGGGGGCGAAACTAGCGGGACCAGATACGCAGTATTTT. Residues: CASSFGQGAKLAGPDTQYF.

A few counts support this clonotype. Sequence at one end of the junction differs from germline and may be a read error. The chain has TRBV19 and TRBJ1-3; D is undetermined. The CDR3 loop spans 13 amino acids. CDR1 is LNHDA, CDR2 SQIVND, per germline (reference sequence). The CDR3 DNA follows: TGTGCCAGTAGTGTAGAGGCTGGAAACACCATATATTTT. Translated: CASSVEAGNTIYF.

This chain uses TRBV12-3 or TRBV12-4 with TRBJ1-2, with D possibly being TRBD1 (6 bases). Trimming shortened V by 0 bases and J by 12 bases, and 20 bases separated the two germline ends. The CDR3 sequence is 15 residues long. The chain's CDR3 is CASSLARGALVGDTF. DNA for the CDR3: TGTGCCAGCAGTTTAGCGCGGGGGGCGCTAGTCGGCGACACCTTC.

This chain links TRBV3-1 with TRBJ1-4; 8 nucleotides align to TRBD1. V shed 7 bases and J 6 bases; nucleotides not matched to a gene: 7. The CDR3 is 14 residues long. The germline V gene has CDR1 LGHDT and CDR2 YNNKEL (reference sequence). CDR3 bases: TGTGCCAGCACCCTCCTACAGGGGGATGAAAAACTGTTTTTT. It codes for CASTLLQGDEKLFF.

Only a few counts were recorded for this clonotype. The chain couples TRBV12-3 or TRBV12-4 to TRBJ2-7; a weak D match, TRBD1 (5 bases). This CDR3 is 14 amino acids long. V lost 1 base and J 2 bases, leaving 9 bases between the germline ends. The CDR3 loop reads CASSLEAGTYEQYF. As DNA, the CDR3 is TGTGCCAGCAGTTTAGAGGCAGGGACCTACGAGCAGTACTTC.

The CDR3 DNA sequence: TGTGCCAGCAGTTACTCAGGGGTTCCCTCTATGAACACTGAAGCTTTCTTT. Residues: CASSYSGVPSMNTEAFF. V usage is TRBV6-5 and J usage is TRBJ1-1, with a weak D call TRBD1 (5 bases). The CDR3 consists of 17 residues. V was shortened by 0 bases and J by 0 bases, with 14 bases between the two germline ends. Germline CDR1 MNHEY, CDR2 SVGAGI.

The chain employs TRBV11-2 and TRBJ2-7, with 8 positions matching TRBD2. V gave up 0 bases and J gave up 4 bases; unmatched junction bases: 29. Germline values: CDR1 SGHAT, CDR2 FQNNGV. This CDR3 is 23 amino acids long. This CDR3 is CASSLEPPGLDFLIALGMYEQYF. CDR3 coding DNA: TGTGCCAGCAGCTTAGAGCCACCGGGACTAGATTTTCTTATAGCGTTGGGTATGTACGAGCAGTACTTC. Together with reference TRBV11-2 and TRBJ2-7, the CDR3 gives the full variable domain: EAGVAQSPRYKIIEKRQSVAFWCNPISGHATLYWYQQILGQGPKLLIQFQNNGVVDDSQLPKDRFSAERLKGVDSTLKIQPAKLEDSAVYLCASSLEPPGLDFLIALGMYEQYFGPGTRLTVT.

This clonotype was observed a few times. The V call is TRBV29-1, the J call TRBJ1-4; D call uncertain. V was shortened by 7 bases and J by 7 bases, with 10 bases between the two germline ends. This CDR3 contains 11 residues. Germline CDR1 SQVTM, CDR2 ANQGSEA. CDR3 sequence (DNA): TGCAGCGCAAGGTGGGGTGAAAAACTGTTTTTT. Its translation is CSARWGEKLFF. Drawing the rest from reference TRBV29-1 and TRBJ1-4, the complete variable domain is SAVISQKPSRDICQRGTSLTIQCQVDSQVTMMFWYRQQPGQSLTLIATANQGSEATYESGFVIDKFPISRPNLTFSTLTVSNMSPEDSSIYLCSARWGEKLFFGSGTQLSVL.

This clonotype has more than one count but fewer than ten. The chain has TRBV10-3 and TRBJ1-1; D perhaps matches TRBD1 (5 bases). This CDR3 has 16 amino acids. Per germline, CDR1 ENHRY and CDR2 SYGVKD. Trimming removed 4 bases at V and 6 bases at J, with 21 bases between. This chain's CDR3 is CAISVRADQGNAEAFF. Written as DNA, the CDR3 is TGTGCCATCAGTGTTCGGGCAGACCAGGGTAATGCTGAAGCTTTCTTT.

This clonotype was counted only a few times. The CDR3 nucleotides are TGCAGTGCTAGTCCCAGGGGGCATGGGAATCAGCCCCAGCATTTT. Translating gives CSASPRGHGNQPQHF. J is TRBJ1-5 and V is TRBV20-1; the match to TRBD1 covers 8 bases. The germline V gene has CDR1 DFQATT and CDR2 SNEGSKA (reference sequence). With 3 bases clipped from V and 4 bases from J, the junction kept 8 bases outside the gene matches. The CDR3 length is 15 residues.

The CDR3 nucleotides are TGTGCCAGCAGCTTAGCCGGGACAGGGCACGAGCAGTACTTC. Its translation is CASSLAGTGHEQYF. J is TRBJ2-7 and V is TRBV7-9; 9 bases align to TRBD1. V lost 0 bases, J lost 5 bases, and 2 bases stayed unmatched. The germline gives CDR1 SEHNR, CDR2 FQNEAQ (reference sequence). The length of the CDR3 is 14 residues.

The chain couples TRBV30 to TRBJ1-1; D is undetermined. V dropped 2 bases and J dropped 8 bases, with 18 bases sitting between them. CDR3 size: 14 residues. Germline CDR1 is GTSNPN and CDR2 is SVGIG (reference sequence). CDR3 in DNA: TGTGCCTGGAGTTCTGGACCTTACCAAGAGGAAGCTTTCTTT. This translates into CAWSSGPYQEEAFF.

The CDR3 sequence is CASSFSLETNEKLFF. DNA of the CDR3: TGTGCCAGCAGTTTTAGCCTAGAAACTAATGAAAAACTGTTTTTT. The genes are TRBV27 and TRBJ1-4; no firm D call. From germline, CDR1 is MNHEY and CDR2 SMNVEV (reference sequence). CDR3 size: 15 residues. V was shortened by 3 bases and J by 1 base, with 9 bases between the two germline ends.

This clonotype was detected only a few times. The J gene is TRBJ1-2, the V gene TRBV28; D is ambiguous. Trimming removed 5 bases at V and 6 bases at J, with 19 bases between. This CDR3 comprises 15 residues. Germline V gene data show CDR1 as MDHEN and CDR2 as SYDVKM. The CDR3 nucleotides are TGTGCCAGCAGTCCCCGAGGAGGGCGAATCGATGGCTACACCTTC. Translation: CASSPRGGRIDGYTF.

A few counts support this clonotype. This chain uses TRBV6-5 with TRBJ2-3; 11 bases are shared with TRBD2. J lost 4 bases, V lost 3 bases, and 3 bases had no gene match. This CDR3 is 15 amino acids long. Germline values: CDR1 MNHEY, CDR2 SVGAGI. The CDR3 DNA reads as TGTGCCAGCAGTTATAGCGGGAGGGACGCAGATACGCAGTATTTT. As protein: CASSYSGRDADTQYF.

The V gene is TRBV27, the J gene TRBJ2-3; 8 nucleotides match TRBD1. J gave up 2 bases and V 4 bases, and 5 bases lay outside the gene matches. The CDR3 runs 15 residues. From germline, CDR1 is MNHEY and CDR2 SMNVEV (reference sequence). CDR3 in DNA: TGTGCCAGCAGTTGGGACAGGATCTCCACAGATACGCAGTATTTT. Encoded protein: CASSWDRISTDTQYF.

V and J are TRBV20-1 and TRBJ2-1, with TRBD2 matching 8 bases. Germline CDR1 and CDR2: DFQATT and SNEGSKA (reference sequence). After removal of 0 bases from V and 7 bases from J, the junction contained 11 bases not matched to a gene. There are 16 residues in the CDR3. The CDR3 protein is CSARDLYSGRMNEQFF. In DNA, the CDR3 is TGCAGTGCTAGAGATCTCTACAGCGGGAGAATGAATGAGCAGTTCTTC.

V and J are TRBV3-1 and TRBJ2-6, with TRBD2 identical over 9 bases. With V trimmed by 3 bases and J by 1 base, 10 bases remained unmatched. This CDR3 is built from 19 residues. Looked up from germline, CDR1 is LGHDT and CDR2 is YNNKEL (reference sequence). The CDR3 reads CASSQAGGPHGSGANVLTF. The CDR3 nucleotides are TGTGCCAGCAGCCAGGCGGGGGGGCCCCACGGGTCTGGGGCCAACGTCCTGACTTTC.

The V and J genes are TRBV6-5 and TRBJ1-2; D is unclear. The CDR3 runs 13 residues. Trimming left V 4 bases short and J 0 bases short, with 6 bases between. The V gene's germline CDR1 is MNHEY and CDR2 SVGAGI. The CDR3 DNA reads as TGTGCCAGCAGTTTCACAACTAACTATGGCTACACCTTC. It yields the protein CASSFTTNYGYTF.

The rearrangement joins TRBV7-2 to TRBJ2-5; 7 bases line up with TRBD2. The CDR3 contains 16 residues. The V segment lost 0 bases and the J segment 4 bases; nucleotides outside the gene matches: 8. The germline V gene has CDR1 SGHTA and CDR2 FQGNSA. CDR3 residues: CASSLASVGGRETQYF. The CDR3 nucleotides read TGTGCCAGCAGCTTAGCTTCGGTCGGGGGGAGAGAGACCCAGTACTTC.

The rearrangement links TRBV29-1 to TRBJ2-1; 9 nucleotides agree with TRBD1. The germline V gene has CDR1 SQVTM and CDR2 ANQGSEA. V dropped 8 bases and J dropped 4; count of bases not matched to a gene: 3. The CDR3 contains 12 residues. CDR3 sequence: CSSGTGYNEQFF. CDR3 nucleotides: TGCAGCTCCGGGACAGGGTACAATGAGCAGTTCTTC.